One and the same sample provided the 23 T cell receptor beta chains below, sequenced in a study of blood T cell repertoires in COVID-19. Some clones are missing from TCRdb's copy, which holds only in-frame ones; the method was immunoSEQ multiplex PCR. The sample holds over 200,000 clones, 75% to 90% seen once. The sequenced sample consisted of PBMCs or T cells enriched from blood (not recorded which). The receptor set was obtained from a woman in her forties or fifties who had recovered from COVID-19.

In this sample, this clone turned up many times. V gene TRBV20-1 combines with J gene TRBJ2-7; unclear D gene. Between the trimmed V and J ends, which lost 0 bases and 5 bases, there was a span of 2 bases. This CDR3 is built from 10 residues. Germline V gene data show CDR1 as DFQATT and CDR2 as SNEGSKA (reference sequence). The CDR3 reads CSARDNEQYF. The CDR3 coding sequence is TGCAGTGCTAGAGACAACGAGCAGTACTTC.

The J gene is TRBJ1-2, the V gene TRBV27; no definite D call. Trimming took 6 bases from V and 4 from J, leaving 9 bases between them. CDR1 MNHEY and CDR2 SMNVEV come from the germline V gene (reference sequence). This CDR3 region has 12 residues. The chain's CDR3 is CASRGSSYGYTF. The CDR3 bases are TGTGCCAGCAGGGGCAGTTCCTATGGCTACACCTTC.

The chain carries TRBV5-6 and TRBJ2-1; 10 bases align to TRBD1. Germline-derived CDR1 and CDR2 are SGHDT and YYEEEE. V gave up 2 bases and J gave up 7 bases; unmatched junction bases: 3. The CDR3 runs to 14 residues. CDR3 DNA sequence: TGTGCCAGCAGCTTCGACAGGGGGCTAAATGAGCAGTTCTTC. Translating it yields CASSFDRGLNEQFF.

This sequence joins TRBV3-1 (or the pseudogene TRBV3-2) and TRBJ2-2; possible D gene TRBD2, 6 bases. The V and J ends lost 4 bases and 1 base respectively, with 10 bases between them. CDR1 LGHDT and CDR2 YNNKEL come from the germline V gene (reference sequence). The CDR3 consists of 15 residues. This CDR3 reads CASSPSSGNTGELFF. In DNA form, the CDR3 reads TGTGCCAGCAGCCCGAGTAGCGGGAACACCGGGGAGCTGTTTTTT.

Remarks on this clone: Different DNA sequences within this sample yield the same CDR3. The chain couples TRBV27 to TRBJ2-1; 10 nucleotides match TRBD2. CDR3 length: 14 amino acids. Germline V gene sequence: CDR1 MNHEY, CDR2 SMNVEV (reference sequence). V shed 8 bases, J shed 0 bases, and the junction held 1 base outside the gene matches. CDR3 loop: CASSSGGSYNEQFF. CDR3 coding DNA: TGTGCCAGCTCTAGCGGGGGCTCCTACAATGAGCAGTTCTTC.

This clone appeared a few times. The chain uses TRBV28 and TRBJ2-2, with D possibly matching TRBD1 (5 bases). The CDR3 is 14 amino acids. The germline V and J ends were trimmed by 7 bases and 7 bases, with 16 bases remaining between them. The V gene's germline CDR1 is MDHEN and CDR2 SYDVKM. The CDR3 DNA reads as TGTGCCAGCACCCCGGACAACTCAGGCGGGGAGCTGTTTTTT. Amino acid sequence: CASTPDNSGGELFF.

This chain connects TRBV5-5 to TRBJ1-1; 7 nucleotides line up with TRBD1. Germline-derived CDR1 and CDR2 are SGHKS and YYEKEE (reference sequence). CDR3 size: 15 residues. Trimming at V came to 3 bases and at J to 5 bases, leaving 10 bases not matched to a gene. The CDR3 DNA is TGTGCCAGCAGCTCGGGCCCTTTCAGGGGGACTGAAGCTTTCTTT. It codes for CASSSGPFRGTEAFF.

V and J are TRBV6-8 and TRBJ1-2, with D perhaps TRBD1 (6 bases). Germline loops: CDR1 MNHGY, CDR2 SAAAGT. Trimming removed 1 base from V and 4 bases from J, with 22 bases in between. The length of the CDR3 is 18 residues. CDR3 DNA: TGTGCCAGCAGTTACTGTATAGTCCCGGGGGGCATTCTCTATGGCTACACCTTC. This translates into CASSYCIVPGGILYGYTF.

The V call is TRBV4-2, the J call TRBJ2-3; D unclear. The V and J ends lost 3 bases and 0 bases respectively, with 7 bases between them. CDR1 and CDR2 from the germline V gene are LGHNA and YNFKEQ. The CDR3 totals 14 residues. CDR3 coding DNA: TGTGCCAGCAGCCAGACACACAGCACAGATACGCAGTATTTT. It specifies CASSQTHSTDTQYF.

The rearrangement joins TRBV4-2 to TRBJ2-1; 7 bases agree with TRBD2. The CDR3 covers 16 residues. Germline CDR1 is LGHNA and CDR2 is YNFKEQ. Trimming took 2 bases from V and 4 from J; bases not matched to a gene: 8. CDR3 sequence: CASSQRTRALYNEQFF. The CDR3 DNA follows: TGTGCCAGCAGCCAAAGGACTAGGGCGCTATACAATGAGCAGTTCTTC.

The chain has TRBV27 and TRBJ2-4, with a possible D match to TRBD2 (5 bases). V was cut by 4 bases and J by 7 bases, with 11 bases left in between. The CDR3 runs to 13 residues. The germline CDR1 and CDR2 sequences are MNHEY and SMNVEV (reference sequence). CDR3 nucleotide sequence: TGTGCCAGCAGTTGGGAGCCGGGGAACATTCAGTACTTC. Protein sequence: CASSWEPGNIQYF.

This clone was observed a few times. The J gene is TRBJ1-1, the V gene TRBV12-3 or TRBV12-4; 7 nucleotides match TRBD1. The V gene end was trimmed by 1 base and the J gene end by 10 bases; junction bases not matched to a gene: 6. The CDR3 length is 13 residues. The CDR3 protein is CASSLVGGFGAFF. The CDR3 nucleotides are TGTGCCAGCAGTTTAGTAGGGGGCTTTGGAGCTTTCTTT.

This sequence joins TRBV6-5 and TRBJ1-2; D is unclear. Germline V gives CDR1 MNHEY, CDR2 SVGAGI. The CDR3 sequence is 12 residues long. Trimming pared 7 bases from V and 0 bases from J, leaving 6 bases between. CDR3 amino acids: CASKAANYGYTF. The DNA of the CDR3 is TGTGCCAGCAAAGCGGCTAACTATGGCTACACCTTC.

The CDR3 DNA follows: TGTGCCAGCTCCTACGGGGGAGCCAAAAACATTCAGTACTTC. This translates into CASSYGGAKNIQYF. The chain has TRBV18 and TRBJ2-4; perhaps TRBD2 as D (6 bases). The V and J ends lost 6 bases and 0 bases respectively, with 9 bases between them. The length of the CDR3 is 14 residues. CDR1 and CDR2 from the germline V gene are KGHSH and LQKENI.

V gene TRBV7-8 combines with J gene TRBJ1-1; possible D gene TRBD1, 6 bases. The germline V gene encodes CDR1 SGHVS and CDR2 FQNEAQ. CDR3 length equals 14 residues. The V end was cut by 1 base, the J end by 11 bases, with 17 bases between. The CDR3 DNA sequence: TGTGCCAGCAGCTTAGTTTACGGGACAAGTAACGCTTTCTTT. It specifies CASSLVYGTSNAFF.

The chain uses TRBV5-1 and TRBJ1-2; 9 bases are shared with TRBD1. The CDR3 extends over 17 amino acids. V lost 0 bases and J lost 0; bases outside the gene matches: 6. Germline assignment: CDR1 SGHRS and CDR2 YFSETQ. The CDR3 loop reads CASSLARTGATNYGYTF. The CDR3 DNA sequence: TGCGCCAGCAGCTTGGCACGGACAGGGGCGACTAACTATGGCTACACCTTC.

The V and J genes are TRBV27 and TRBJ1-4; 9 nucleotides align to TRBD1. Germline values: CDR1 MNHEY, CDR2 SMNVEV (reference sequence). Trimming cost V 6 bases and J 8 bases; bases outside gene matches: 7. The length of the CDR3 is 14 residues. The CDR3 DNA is TGTGCCAGCAGCAAAGACAGGGGGAACGAAAAACTGTTTTTT. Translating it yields CASSKDRGNEKLFF. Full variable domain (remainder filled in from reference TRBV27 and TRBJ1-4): EAQVTQNPRYLITVTGKKLTVTCSQNMNHEYMSWYRQDPGLGLRQIYYSMNVEVTDKGDVPEGYKVSRKEKRNFPLILESPSPNQTSLYFCASSKDRGNEKLFFGSGTQLSVL.

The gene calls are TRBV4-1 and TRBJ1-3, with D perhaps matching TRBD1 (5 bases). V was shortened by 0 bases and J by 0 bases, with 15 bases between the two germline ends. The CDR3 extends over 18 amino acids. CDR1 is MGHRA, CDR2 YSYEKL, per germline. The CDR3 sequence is CASSQESGAVSSGNTIYF. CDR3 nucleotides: TGCGCCAGCAGCCAAGAGAGTGGGGCAGTCAGCTCTGGAAACACCATATATTTT.

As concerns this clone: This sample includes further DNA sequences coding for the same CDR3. The CDR3 loop is CASSLGQGRDTQYF. CDR3 sequence (DNA): TGCGCCAGCAGCCTCGGACAGGGGAGAGATACGCAGTATTTT. The chain has TRBV5-1 and TRBJ2-3; TRBD1 aligns across 9 bases. This CDR3 comprises 14 residues. The trim removed 4 bases at V and 5 bases at J, leaving 5 bases unmatched. Looked up from germline, CDR1 is SGHRS and CDR2 is YFSETQ.

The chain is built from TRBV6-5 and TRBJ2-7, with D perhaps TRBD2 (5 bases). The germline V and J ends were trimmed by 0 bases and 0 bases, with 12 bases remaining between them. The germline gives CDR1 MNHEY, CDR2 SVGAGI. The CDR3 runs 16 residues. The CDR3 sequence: CASSYSSGETSYEQYF. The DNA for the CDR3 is TGTGCCAGCAGTTACTCCTCCGGGGAAACCTCCTACGAGCAGTACTTC.

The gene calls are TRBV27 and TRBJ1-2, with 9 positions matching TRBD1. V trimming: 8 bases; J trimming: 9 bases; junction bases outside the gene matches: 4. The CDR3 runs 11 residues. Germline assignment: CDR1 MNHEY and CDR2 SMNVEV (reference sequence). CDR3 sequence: CASWDRVSYTF. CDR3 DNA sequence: TGTGCCAGCTGGGACAGGGTGAGCTACACCTTC.

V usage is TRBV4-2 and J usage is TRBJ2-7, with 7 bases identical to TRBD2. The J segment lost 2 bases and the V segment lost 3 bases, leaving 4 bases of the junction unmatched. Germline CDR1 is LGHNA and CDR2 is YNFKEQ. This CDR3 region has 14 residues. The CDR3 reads CASSQTGRTYEQYF. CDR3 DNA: TGTGCCAGCAGCCAGACCGGGAGGACCTACGAGCAGTACTTC.

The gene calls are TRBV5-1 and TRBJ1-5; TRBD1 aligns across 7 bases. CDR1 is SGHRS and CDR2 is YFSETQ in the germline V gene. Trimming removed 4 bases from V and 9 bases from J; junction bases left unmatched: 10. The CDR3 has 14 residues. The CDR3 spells CASSEGQPSGPQHF. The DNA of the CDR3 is TGCGCCAGCAGCGAGGGACAGCCCTCGGGGCCCCAGCATTTT.